The sample holds many counts of the clone carrying this T cell receptor (beta chain). The target antigen is unknown. This sample's RNA came from whole unsorted tissue. Three rounds of nested PCR, following a modified ARM-PCR protocol, produced the TCRbeta library. TCRdb used MiXCR to reprocess the multiplex PCR reads, holding one entry per CDR3 protein. Of over 60,000 distinct CDR3 sequences in the sample, about 80% are singletons; the top ten hold 28%. The data are from a study of tumor and adjacent non-tumor tissue in lung cancer. Across the study: There were 11 to 13 adenocarcinoma, 2 squamous cell carcinoma and 1 small cell lung cancer cases.

Unmatched junction bases numbered 2, after V lost 0 bases and J lost 1 base. The CDR3 consists of 15 residues. Germline assignment: CDR1 SGHRS and CDR2 YFSETQ. Study observations and caveats: Patients with more diverse tumor TCRs had worse survival.

The sample consisted of lung tumor tissue. The receptor was isolated from a man between 60 and 75 years old with non-small cell lung cancer. The chain has TRBV5-1 and TRBJ2-5, with 8 bases matching TRBD2. CDR3 in DNA: TGCGCCAGCAGCTTGGACGGGAGGGCCCAAGAGACCCAGTACTTC. Its translation is CASSLDGRAQETQYF.